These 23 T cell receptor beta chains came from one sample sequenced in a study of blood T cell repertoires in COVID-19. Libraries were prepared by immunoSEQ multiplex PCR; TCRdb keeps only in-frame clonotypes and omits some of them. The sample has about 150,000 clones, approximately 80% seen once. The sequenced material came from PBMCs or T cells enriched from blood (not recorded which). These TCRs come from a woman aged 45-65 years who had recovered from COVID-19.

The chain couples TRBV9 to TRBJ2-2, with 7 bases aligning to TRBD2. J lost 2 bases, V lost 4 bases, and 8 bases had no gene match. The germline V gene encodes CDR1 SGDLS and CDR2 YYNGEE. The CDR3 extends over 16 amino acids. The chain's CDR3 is CASSPKGLQNTGELFF. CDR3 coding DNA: TGTGCCAGCAGCCCAAAGGGACTACAAAACACCGGGGAGCTGTTTTTT.

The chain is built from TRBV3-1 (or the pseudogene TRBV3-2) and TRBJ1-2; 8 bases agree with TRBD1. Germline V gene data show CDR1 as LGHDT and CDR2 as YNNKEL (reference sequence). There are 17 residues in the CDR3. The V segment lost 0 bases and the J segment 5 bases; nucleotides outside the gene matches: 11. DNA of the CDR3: TGTGCCAGCAGCCAAGATATTCGCACAGGGGGGGAGTATGGCTACACCTTC. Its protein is CASSQDIRTGGEYGYTF.

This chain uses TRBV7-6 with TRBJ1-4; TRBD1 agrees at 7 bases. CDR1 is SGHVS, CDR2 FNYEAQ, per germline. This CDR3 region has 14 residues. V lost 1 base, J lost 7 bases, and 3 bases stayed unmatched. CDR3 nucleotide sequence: TGTGCCAGCAGCTTAGGAGGGGGCAGTGAAAAACTGTTTTTT. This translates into CASSLGGGSEKLFF.

CDR3 protein: CASSLVVAGLADLPAEQFF. For the CDR3, the DNA is TGTGCCAGCAGCTTAGTGGTAGCCGGACTAGCGGACCTGCCGGCTGAGCAGTTCTTC. The chain has TRBV7-2 and TRBJ2-1; 10 bases match TRBD2. CDR3 length: 19 amino acids. Germline CDR1 and CDR2: SGHTA and FQGNSA. The ends lost 1 base at V and 9 bases at J; junction bases unmatched: 18.

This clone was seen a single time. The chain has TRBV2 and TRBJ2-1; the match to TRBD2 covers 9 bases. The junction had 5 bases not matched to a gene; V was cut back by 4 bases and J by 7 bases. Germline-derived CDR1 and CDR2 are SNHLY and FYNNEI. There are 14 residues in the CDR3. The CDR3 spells CASSASGKSNEQFF. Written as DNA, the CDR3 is TGTGCCAGCAGTGCTAGCGGGAAGTCGAATGAGCAGTTCTTC.

The CDR3 coding sequence is TGTGCCAGCAGCCTGAAGGGGGCTGGTGAGACCCAGTACTTC. Its translation: CASSLKGAGETQYF. V is TRBV3-1 (or the pseudogene TRBV3-2) and J is TRBJ2-5; TRBD1 matches 7 bases. The CDR3 consists of 14 residues. The junction had 7 bases not matched to a gene; V was cut back by 4 bases and J by 5 bases. Germline V CDR1 and CDR2: LGHDT, YNNKEL (reference sequence).

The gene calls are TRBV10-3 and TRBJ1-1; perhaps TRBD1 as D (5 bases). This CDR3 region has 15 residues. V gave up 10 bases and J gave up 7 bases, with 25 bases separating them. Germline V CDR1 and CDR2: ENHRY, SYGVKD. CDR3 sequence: CATDPLGGGMGEAFF. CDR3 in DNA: TGTGCCACCGATCCCTTGGGTGGGGGGATGGGTGAAGCTTTCTTT.

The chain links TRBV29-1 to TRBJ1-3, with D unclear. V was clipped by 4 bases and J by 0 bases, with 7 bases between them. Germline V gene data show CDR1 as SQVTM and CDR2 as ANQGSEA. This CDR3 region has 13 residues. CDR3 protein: CSVAVSSGNTIYF. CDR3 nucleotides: TGCAGCGTTGCTGTTAGCTCTGGAAACACCATATATTTT.

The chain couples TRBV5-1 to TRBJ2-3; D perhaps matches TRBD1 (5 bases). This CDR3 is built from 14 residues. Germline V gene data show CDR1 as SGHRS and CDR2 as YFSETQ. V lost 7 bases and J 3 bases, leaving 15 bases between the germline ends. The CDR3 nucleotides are TGCGCCAGCGCAAGGACAATGAGTACAGATACGCAGTATTTT. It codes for CASARTMSTDTQYF.

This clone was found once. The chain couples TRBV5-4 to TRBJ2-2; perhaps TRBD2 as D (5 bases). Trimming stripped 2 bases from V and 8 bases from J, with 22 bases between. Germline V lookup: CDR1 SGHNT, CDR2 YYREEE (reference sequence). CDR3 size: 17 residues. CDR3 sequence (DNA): TGTGCCAGCAGCTTCGGTTCGGAGTTCCGGGGTACTGGGGAGCTGTTTTTT. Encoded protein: CASSFGSEFRGTGELFF.

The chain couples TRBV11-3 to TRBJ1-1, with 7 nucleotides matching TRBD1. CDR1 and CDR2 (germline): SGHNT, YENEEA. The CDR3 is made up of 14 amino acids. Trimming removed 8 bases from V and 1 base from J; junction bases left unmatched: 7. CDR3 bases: TGTGCCAGCCGTCGACAGGGTTCGAACACTGAAGCTTTCTTT. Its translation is CASRRQGSNTEAFF.

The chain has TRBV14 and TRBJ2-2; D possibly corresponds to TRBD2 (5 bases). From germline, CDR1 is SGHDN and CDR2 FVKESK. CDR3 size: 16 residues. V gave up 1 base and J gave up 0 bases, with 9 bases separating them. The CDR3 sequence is CASSQAILANTGELFF. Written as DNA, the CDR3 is TGTGCCAGCAGCCAAGCGATACTAGCGAACACCGGGGAGCTGTTTTTT.

The CDR3 loop reads CASSQDTGMGSTEAFF. Here the CDR3 DNA reads TGTGCCAGCAGCCAAGATACAGGGATGGGGAGCACTGAAGCTTTCTTT. The V gene is TRBV4-2, the J gene TRBJ1-1, with a weak D call TRBD1 (6 bases). V lost 0 bases and J 4 bases, leaving 15 bases between the germline ends. Germline V lookup: CDR1 LGHNA, CDR2 YNFKEQ. The CDR3 contains 16 residues.

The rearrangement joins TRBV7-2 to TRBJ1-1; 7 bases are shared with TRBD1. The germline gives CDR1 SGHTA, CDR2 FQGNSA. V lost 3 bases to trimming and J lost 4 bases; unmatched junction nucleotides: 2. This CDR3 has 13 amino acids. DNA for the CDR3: TGTGCCAGCAGCTTTAACAGGGGCACTGAAGCTTTCTTT. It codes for CASSFNRGTEAFF.

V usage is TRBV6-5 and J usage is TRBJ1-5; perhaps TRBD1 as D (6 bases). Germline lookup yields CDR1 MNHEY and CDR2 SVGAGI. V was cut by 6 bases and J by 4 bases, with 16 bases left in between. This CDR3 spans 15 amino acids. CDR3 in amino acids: CASSEIGGVNQPQHF. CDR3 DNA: TGTGCCAGCAGCGAGATAGGGGGAGTTAATCAGCCCCAGCATTTT.

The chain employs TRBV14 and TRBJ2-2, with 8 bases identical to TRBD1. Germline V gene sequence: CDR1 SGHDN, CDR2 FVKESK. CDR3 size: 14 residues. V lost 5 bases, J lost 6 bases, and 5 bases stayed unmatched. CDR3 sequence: CASSLNRGSGELFF. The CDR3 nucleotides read TGTGCCAGCAGCTTGAACAGGGGGTCCGGGGAGCTGTTTTTT.

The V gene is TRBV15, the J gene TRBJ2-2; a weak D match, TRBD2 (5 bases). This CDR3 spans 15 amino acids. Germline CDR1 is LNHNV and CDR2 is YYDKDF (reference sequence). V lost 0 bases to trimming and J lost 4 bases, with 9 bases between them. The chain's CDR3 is CATSRDGRTTGELFF. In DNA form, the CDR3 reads TGTGCCACCAGCAGAGATGGGAGAACCACCGGGGAGCTGTTTTTT.

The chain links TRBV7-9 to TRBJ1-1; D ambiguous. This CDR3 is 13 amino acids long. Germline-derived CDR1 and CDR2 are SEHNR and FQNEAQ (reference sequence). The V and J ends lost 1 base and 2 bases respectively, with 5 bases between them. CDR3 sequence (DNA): TGTGCCAGCAGCTTAGAACTAAACACTGAAGCTTTCTTT. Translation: CASSLELNTEAFF.

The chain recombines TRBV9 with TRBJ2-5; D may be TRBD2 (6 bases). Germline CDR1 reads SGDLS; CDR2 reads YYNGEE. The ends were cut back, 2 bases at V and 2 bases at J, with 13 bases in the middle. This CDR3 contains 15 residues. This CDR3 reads CASSVSGTPQETQYF. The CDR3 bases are TGTGCCAGCAGCGTGTCCGGGACTCCTCAAGAGACCCAGTACTTC.

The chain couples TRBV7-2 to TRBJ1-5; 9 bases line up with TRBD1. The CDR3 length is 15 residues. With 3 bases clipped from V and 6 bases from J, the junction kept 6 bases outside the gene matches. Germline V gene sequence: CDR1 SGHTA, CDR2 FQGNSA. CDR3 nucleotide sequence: TGTGCCAGCAGCTTGGGACAGGGAAAAGGTCAGCCCCAGCATTTT. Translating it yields CASSLGQGKGQPQHF.

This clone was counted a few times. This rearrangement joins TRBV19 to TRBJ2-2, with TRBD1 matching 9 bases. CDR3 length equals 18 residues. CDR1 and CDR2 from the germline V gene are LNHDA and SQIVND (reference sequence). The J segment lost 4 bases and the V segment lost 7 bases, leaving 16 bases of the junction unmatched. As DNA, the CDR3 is TGTGCCAGTACCCCAAGGGGTAGGGGACAGGGAGGCACCGGGGAGCTGTTTTTT. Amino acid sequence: CASTPRGRGQGGTGELFF. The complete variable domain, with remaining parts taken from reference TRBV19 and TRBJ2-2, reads DGGITQSPKYLFRKEGQNVTLSCEQNLNHDAMYWYRQDPGQGLRLIYYSQIVNDFQKGDIAEGYSVSREKKESFPLTVTSAQKNPTAFYLCASTPRGRGQGGTGELFFGEGSRLTVL.

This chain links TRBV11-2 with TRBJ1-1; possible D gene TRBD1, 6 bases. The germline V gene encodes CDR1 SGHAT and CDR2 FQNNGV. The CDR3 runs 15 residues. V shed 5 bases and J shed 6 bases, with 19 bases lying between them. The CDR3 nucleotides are TGTGCCAGCAGCGTTGCCGGGACAAGGAAGCCTGAAGCTTTCTTT. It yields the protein CASSVAGTRKPEAFF. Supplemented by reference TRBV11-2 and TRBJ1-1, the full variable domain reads EAGVAQSPRYKIIEKRQSVAFWCNPISGHATLYWYQQILGQGPKLLIQFQNNGVVDDSQLPKDRFSAERLKGVDSTLKIQPAKLEDSAVYLCASSVAGTRKPEAFFGQGTRLTVV.

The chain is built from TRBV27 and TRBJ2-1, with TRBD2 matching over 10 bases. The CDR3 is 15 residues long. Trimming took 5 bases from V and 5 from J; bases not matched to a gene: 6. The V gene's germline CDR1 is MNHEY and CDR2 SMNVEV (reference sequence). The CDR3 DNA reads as TGTGCCAGCAGTATGCTAGCGGGGGCCGACAATGAGCAGTTCTTC. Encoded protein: CASSMLAGADNEQFF.